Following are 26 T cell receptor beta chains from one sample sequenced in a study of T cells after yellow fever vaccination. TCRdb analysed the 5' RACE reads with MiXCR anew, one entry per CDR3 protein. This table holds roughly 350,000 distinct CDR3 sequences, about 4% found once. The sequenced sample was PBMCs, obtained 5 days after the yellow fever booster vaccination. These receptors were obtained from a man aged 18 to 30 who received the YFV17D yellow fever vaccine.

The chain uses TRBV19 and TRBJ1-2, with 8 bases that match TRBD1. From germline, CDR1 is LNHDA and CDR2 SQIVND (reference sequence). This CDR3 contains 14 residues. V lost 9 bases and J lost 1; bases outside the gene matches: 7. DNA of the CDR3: TGTGCCAGAGGACAGGGCGACTTTAACTATGGCTACACCTTC. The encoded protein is CARGQGDFNYGYTF.

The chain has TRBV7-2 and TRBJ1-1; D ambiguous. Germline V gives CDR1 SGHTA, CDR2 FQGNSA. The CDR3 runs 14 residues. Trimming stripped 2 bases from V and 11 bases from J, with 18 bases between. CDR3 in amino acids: CASSLRPLAGEAFF. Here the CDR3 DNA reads TGTGCCAGCAGCTTACGTCCATTGGCTGGTGAGGCTTTCTTT.

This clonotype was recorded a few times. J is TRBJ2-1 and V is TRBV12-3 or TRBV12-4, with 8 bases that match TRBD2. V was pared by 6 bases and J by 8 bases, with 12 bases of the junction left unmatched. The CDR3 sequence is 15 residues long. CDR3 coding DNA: TGTGCCAGCAGCCGCGGGGGGCCCTTGACCGATGAGCAGTTCTTC. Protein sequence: CASSRGGPLTDEQFF.

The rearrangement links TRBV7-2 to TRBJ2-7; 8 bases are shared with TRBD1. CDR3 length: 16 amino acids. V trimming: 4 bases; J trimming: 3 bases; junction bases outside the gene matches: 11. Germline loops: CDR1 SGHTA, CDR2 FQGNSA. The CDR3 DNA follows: TGTGCCAGCAGCTCGACACCGGGACAGGCAGGCTACGAGCAGTACTTC. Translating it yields CASSSTPGQAGYEQYF.

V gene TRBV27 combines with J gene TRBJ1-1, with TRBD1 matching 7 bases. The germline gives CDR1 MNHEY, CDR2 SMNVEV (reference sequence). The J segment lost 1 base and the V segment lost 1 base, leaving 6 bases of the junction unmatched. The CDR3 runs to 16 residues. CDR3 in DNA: TGTGCCAGCAGTTTATTCCCGGGACAGCCGAACACTGAAGCTTTCTTT. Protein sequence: CASSLFPGQPNTEAFF.

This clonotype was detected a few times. CDR3 sequence: CASSQLRGTTGELFF. The CDR3 DNA is TGTGCCAGCAGCCAACTCAGGGGGACCACCGGGGAGCTGTTTTTT. This rearrangement joins TRBV7-9 to TRBJ2-2; 7 positions match TRBD1. V shed 5 bases, J shed 4 bases, and the junction held 7 bases outside the gene matches. The CDR3 is 15 amino acids. Germline lookup yields CDR1 SEHNR and CDR2 FQNEAQ (reference sequence).

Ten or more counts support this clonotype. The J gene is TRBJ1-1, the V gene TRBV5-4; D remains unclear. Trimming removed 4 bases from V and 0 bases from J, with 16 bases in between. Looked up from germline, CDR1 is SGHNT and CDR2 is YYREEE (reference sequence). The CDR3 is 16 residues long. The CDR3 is CASSPVEATVNTEAFF. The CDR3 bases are TGTGCCAGCAGCCCTGTGGAGGCGACCGTGAACACTGAAGCTTTCTTT. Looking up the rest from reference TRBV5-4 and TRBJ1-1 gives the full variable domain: ETGVTQSPTHLIKTRGQQVTLRCSSQSGHNTVSWYQQALGQGPQFIFQYYREEENGRGNFPPRFSGLQFPNYSSELNVNALELDDSALYLCASSPVEATVNTEAFFGQGTRLTVV.

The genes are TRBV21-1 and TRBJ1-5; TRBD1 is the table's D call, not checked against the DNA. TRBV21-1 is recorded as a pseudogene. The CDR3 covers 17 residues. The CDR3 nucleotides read TGTGCCAGCAGCAAAGCGCTTGGGGGGAGAGGCGATCAGCCCCAGCATTTT. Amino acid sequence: CASSKALGGRGDQPQHF.

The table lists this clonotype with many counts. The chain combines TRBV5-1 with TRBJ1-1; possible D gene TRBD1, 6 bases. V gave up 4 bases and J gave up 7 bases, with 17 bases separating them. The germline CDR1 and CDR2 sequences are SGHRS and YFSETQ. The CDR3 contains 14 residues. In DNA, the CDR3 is TGCGCCAGCAGCCGACAGCAGGGGTGGGGTGAAGCTTTCTTT. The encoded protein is CASSRQQGWGEAFF.

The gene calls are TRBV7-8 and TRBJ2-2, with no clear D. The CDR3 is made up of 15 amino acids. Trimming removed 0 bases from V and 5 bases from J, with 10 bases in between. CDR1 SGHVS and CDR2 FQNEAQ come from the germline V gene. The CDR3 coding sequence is TGTGCCAGCAGCTTAGCAGTCTCCTATACCGGGGAGCTGTTTTTT. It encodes CASSLAVSYTGELFF. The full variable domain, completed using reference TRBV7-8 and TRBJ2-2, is GAGVSQSPRYKVAKRGQDVALRCDPISGHVSLFWYQQALGQGPEFLTYFQNEAQLDKSGLPSDRFFAERPEGSVSTLKIQRTQQEDSAVYLCASSLAVSYTGELFFGEGSRLTVL.

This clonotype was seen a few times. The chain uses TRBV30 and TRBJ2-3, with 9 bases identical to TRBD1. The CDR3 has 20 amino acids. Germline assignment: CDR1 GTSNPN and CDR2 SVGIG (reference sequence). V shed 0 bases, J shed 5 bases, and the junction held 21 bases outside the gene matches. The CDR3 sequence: CAWSVQTPTGGAWKVDTQYF. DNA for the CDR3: TGTGCCTGGAGTGTACAGACCCCCACAGGGGGCGCGTGGAAGGTAGATACGCAGTATTTT.

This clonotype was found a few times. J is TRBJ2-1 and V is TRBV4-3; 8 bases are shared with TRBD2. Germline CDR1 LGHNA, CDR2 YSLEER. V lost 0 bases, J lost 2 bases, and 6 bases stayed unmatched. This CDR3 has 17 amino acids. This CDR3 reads CASSQESRRGAYNEQFF. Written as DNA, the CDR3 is TGCGCCAGCAGCCAAGAATCCCGGCGGGGGGCCTACAATGAGCAGTTCTTC.

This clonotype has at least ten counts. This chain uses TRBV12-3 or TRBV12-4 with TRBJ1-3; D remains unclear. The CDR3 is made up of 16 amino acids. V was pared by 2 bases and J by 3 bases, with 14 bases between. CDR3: CASSLFDLRGGNTIYF. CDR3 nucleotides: TGTGCCAGCAGTTTATTCGACTTAAGAGGTGGAAACACCATATATTTT.

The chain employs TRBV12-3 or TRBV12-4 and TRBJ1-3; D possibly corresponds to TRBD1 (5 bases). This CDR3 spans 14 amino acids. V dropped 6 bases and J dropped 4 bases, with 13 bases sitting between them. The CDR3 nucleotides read TGTGCCAGCAGCCTAAGTTCAGGGGGAAACACCATATATTTT. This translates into CASSLSSGGNTIYF.

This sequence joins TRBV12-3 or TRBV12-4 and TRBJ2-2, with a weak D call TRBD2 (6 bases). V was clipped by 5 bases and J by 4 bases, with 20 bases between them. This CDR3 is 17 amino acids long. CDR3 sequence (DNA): TGTGCCAGCAGTCCCCTAACTAGCAGTAGGGGCACCGGGGAGCTGTTTTTT. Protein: CASSPLTSSRGTGELFF.

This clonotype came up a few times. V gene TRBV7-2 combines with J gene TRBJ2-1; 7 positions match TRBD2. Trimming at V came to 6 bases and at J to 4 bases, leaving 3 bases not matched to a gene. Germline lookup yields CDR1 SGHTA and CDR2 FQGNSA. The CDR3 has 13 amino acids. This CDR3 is CASRAGPYNEQFF. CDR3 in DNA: TGTGCCAGCAGAGCGGGGCCATACAATGAGCAGTTCTTC.

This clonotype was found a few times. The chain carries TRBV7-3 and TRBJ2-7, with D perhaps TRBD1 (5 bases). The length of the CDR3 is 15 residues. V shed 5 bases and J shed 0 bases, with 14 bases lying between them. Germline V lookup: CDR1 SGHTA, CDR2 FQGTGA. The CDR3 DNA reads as TGTGCCAGCAGCCTCGGGCCAGGGATCTCCTACGAGCAGTACTTC. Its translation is CASSLGPGISYEQYF. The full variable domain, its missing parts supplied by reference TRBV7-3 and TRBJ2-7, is GAGVSQTPSNKVTEKGKYVELRCDPISGHTALYWYRQSLGQGPEFLIYFQGTGAADDSGLPNDRFFAVRPEGSVSTLKIQRTERGDSAVYLCASSLGPGISYEQYFGPGTRLTVT.

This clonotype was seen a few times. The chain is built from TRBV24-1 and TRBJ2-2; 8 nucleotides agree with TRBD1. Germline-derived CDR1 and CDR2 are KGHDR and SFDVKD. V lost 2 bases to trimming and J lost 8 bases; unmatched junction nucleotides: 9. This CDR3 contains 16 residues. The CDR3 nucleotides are TGTGCCACCAGTGATTCGTCCAGGGGGCCGATGGGGGAGCTGTTTTTT. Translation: CATSDSSRGPMGELFF.

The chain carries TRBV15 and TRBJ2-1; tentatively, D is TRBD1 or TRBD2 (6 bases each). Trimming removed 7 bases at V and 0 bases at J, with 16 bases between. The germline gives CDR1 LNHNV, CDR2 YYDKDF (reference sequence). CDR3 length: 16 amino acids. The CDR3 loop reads CATTGGTPNSYNEQFF. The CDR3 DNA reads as TGTGCCACCACCGGAGGGACACCAAACTCCTACAATGAGCAGTTCTTC.

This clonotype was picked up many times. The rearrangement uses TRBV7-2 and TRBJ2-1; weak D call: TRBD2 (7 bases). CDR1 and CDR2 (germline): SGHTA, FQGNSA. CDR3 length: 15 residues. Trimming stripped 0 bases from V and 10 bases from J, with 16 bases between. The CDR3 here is CASSLAAGARLEQFF. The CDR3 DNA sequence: TGTGCCAGCAGCTTAGCGGCGGGGGCCCGTCTAGAGCAGTTCTTC. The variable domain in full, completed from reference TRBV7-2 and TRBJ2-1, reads GAGVSQSPSNKVTEKGKDVELRCDPISGHTALYWYRQSLGQGLEFLIYFQGNSAPDKSGLPSDRFSAERTGGSVSTLTIQRTQQEDSAVYLCASSLAAGARLEQFFGPGTRLTVL.

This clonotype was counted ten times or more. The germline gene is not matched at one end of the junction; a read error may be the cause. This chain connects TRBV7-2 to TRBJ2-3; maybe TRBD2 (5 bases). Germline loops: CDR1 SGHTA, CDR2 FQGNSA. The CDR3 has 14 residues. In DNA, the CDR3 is TGCGCCAGCAGCTCCCGGACTAGCACAGATACGCAGTATTTT. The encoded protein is CASSSRTSTDTQYF.

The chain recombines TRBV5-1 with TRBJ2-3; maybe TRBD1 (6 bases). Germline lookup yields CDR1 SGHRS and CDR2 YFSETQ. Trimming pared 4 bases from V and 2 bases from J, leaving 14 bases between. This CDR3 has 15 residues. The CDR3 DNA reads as TGCGCCAGCAGCGAGAACGGACAGATCACAGATACGCAGTATTTT. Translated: CASSENGQITDTQYF.

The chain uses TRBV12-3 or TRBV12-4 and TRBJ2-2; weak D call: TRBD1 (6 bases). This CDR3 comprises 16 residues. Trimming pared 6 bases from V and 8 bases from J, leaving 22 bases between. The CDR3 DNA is TGTGCCAGCAGGCCTGGAGCCAAGGGGGTTTTTGGGGAGCTGTTTTTT. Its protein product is CASRPGAKGVFGELFF.

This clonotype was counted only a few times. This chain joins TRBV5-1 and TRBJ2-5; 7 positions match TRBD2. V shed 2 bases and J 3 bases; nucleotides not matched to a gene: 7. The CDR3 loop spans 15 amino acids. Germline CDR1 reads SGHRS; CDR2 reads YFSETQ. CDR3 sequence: CASSLAGPLEETQYF. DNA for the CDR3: TGCGCCAGCAGCTTAGCGGGGCCACTTGAAGAGACCCAGTACTTC.

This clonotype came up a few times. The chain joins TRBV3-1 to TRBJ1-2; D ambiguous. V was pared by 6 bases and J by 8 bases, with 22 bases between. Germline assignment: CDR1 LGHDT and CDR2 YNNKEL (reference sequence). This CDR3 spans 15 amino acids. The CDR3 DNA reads TGTGCCAGCAGTCGAATGGACGGAACTATTGGCGGCTACACCTTC. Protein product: CASSRMDGTIGGYTF.

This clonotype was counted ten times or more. CDR3 loop: CAVNKPGANYIQYF. CDR3 nucleotides: TGTGCCGTCAACAAGCCGGGGGCAAACTACATTCAGTACTTC. The chain combines TRBV6-2 or TRBV6-3 with TRBJ2-4; D tentatively reads TRBD1 or TRBD2 (6 bases each). From germline, CDR1 is MNHEY and CDR2 SVGEGT. Trimming removed 11 bases at V and 8 bases at J, with 22 bases between. CDR3 length: 14 residues.